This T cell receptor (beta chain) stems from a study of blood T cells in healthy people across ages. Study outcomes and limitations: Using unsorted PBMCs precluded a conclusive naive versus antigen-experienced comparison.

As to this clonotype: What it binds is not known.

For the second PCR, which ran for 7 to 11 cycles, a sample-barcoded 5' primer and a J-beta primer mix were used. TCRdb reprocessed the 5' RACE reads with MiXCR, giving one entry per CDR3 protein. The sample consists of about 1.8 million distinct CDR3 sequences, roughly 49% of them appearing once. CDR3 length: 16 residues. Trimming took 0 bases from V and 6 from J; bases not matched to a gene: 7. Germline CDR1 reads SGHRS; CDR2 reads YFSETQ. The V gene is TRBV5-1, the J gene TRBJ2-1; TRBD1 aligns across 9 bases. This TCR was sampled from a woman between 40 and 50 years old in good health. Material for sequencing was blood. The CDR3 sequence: CASSLDPGQGRNEQFF. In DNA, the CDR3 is TGCGCCAGCAGCTTGGATCCGGGACAGGGACGCAATGAGCAGTTCTTC.